This T cell receptor (beta chain) was identified during a study of T-cell memory formation after mild COVID-19. Turning to the study itself: There were largely donor-specific TCR clusters.

This clonotype was found a few times. Its antigen is not identified. The CDR3 has 14 residues. The germline CDR1 and CDR2 sequences are SEHNR and FQNEAQ (reference sequence). Trimming removed 3 bases from V and 0 bases from J, with 6 bases in between. Constant-segment primers were used for 5'RACE, and the resulting TCR alpha and TCR beta cDNA libraries carried sample barcodes and UMIs. MiXCR, run by TCRdb on the 5' RACE reads, gives a single entry per CDR3 protein. The sample shows just over 50,000 distinct CDR3 sequences, around 10% of them seen only once. Study-wide findings and caveats: Later expanders leaned CD4+, whereas clones that contracted between day 15 and 85 were balanced CD4/CD8. Researchers report contracting CD4+ clones mostly in CM and EM, with CD8+ clones in EMRA.

The chain links TRBV7-9 to TRBJ2-1, with a weak D call TRBD2 (6 bases). The specimen was PBMCs or a T cell subset sorted from them (not recorded which). The TCR was taken from an adult woman who had mild COVID-19 (a few samples of this study predate the infection). Cell type and time point are not known. Written as DNA, the CDR3 is TGTGCCAGCAGCTTGGGGGGCTCCTACAATGAGCAGTTCTTC. It specifies CASSLGGSYNEQFF.